The clone carrying this T cell receptor beta chain was observed a handful of times. Libraries were prepared by immunoSEQ multiplex PCR; TCRdb keeps only in-frame clonotypes and omits some of them. The sample has some 83,000 clones; over 75% are singletons. Germline CDR1 MDHEN, CDR2 SYDVKM. V dropped 5 bases and J dropped 3; count of bases not matched to a gene: 6. This CDR3 is 14 amino acids long. The entry originates in a study of blood T cell repertoires in COVID-19. Overall study context: The origin of the acute and convalescent COVID-19 samples was the United States, Italy and Spain.

The TCR was taken from a man in his fifties with acute or convalescent COVID-19. Sequenced material: peripheral blood. V gene TRBV28 combines with J gene TRBJ2-7; 8 bases line up with TRBD1. The CDR3 nucleotides read TGTGCCAGCAGTAACAGGGGGTTAAACTACGAGCAGTACTTC. Its protein product is CASSNRGLNYEQYF.